One sample yielded the 20 T cell receptor beta chains listed below, sequenced in a study of cytotoxic CD8 clonotypes in ibrutinib-treated CLL. The table came from immunoSEQ multiplex PCR; TCRdb's copy has only in-frame clones and leaves some out. Here the sample spans some 35,000 clones, over 70% being singletons. Material: PBMCs, obtained at disease progression, from a patient treated with ibrutinib. The receptors were sampled from a human donor with chronic lymphocytic leukemia.

As concerns this clone: A far more abundant clone sits one base away, making this likely a read error. The chain is built from TRBV7-7 and TRBJ2-1; D might be TRBD2 (6 bases). The CDR3 is 13 amino acids. V lost 3 bases and J 8 bases, leaving 11 bases between the germline ends. CDR1 is SSHAT and CDR2 is FNYEAQ in the germline V gene (reference sequence). The CDR3 spells CASSFGTPDEQFF. The CDR3 DNA follows: TGTGCCAGCAGCTTTGGGACTCCTGATGAGCAGTTCTTC. Full variable domain (remainder filled in from reference TRBV7-7 and TRBJ2-1): GAGVSQSPRYKVTKRGQDVTLRCDPISSHATLYWYQQALGQGPEFLTYFNYEAQPDKSGLPSDRFSAERPEGSISTLTIQRTEQRDSAMYRCASSFGTPDEQFFGPGTRLTVL.

The rearrangement links TRBV6-1 to TRBJ1-5; D may be TRBD1 (5 bases). Trimming took off 7 bases at V and 0 bases at J, with 13 bases between the two ends. The germline V gene has CDR1 MNHNS and CDR2 SASEGT. The CDR3 spans 15 residues. The CDR3 is CASIIGGGSNQPQHF. DNA of the CDR3: TGTGCCAGCATCATTGGGGGGGGTAGCAATCAGCCCCAGCATTTT.

This clone has more than one count but fewer than ten. This chain connects TRBV6-5 to TRBJ2-6; D is ambiguous. The length of the CDR3 is 15 residues. In germline, CDR1 is MNHEY, CDR2 SVGAGI. Between the trimmed V and J ends, which lost 7 bases and 1 base, there was a span of 11 bases. In DNA, the CDR3 is TGTGCCAGCACCCTTAGGATTTCTGGGGCCAACGTCCTGACTTTC. This encodes CASTLRISGANVLTF.

The chain combines TRBV6-1 with TRBJ1-1; 7 nucleotides line up with TRBD1. The CDR3 sequence is 13 residues long. The V gene's germline CDR1 is MNHNS and CDR2 SASEGT. With V trimmed by 6 bases and J by 5 bases, 6 bases remained unmatched. The DNA for the CDR3 is TGTGCCAGCAGCAGACAGGGTGGGACTGAAGCTTTCTTT. Its protein product is CASSRQGGTEAFF.

V gene TRBV5-1 combines with J gene TRBJ1-1; possibly TRBD1 for D (5 bases). Germline V gene data show CDR1 as SGHRS and CDR2 as YFSETQ. The CDR3 has 14 amino acids. V dropped 3 bases and J dropped 5 bases, with 14 bases sitting between them. CDR3 protein: CASSSQAIGTEAFF. The CDR3 region has the DNA TGCGCCAGCAGCTCACAGGCAATAGGGACTGAAGCTTTCTTT.

CDR3 region: CASSAEEGYTF. The CDR3 coding sequence is TGTGCCAGCAGCGCCGAAGAGGGCTACACCTTC. V usage is TRBV9 and J usage is TRBJ1-2; D call uncertain. The CDR3 runs 11 residues. Between the trimmed V and J ends, which lost 3 bases and 8 bases, there was a span of 8 bases. The V gene's germline CDR1 is SGDLS and CDR2 YYNGEE.

The rearrangement uses TRBV11-2 and TRBJ1-1; possibly TRBD1 for D (6 bases). Looked up from germline, CDR1 is SGHAT and CDR2 is FQNNGV. CDR3 size: 14 residues. V was shortened by 3 bases and J by 11 bases, with 19 bases between the two germline ends. CDR3 sequence (DNA): TGTGCCAGCAGCTTGAATGCGGCCGACAGGATTGCTTTCTTT. Its translation is CASSLNAADRIAFF.

This chain connects TRBV5-1 to TRBJ2-5; tentative D call: TRBD2 (5 bases). Germline V gene sequence: CDR1 SGHRS, CDR2 YFSETQ. This CDR3 comprises 15 residues. Trimming stripped 0 bases from V and 5 bases from J, with 14 bases between. The CDR3 DNA sequence: TGCGCCAGCAGCTTGGTTGGTAGCGCTAGGGAGACCCAGTACTTC. Translated, it gives CASSLVGSARETQYF.

This clone showed up just a few times. V usage is TRBV11-2 and J usage is TRBJ1-2; no clear D. CDR1 is SGHAT and CDR2 is FQNNGV in the germline V gene. The length of the CDR3 is 13 residues. The V end was cut by 5 bases, the J end by 5 bases, with 12 bases between. The CDR3 here is CASSRGVRYGYTF. The CDR3 DNA sequence: TGTGCCAGCAGCCGCGGGGTTCGGTATGGCTACACCTTC.

In DNA form, the CDR3 reads TGTGCCATCAGCCCGACAGGACTTAGCAATCAGCCCCAGCATTTT. It translates to CAISPTGLSNQPQHF. The chain has TRBV10-3 and TRBJ1-5, with D perhaps matching TRBD1 (6 bases). From germline, CDR1 is ENHRY and CDR2 SYGVKD. The CDR3 has 15 residues. V gave up 6 bases and J gave up 0 bases, with 12 bases separating them.

The chain is built from TRBV6-1 and TRBJ2-7, with 8 positions matching TRBD1. The CDR3 runs 15 residues. The V and J ends lost 4 bases and 3 bases, in that order; junction bases with no gene match: 8. Germline V gene sequence: CDR1 MNHNS, CDR2 SASEGT. This CDR3 reads CASSGEWGTGYEQYF. The CDR3 nucleotides are TGTGCCAGCAGTGGAGAGTGGGGGACAGGCTACGAGCAGTACTTC.

J is TRBJ2-7 and V is TRBV18; perhaps TRBD2 as D (6 bases). CDR1 and CDR2 (germline): KGHSH, LQKENI. Trimming stripped 6 bases from V and 6 bases from J, with 15 bases between. This CDR3 comprises 13 residues. The CDR3 loop reads CASSPNPEGEQYF. CDR3 bases: TGTGCCAGCTCCCCGAACCCGGAGGGCGAGCAGTACTTC.

This rearrangement joins TRBV19 to TRBJ1-5, with TRBD1 matching 8 bases. Germline V gene data show CDR1 as LNHDA and CDR2 as SQIVND (reference sequence). This CDR3 has 13 amino acids. The V gene end was trimmed by 11 bases and the J gene end by 9 bases; junction bases not matched to a gene: 12. CDR3 loop: CAPNRAGGPPQHF. In DNA form, the CDR3 reads TGTGCCCCCAATCGGGCAGGGGGCCCGCCCCAGCATTTT. The variable domain in full, completed from reference TRBV19 and TRBJ1-5, reads DGGITQSPKYLFRKEGQNVTLSCEQNLNHDAMYWYRQDPGQGLRLIYYSQIVNDFQKGDIAEGYSVSREKKESFPLTVTSAQKNPTAFYLCAPNRAGGPPQHFGDGTRLSIL.

The chain combines TRBV7-9 with TRBJ1-3, with TRBD1 identical over 10 bases. Trimming cost V 7 bases and J 0 bases; bases outside gene matches: 6. The CDR3 runs 16 residues. Germline values: CDR1 SEHNR, CDR2 FQNEAQ (reference sequence). The CDR3 sequence: CASTRTGGVSGNTIYF. In nucleotides, the CDR3 is TGTGCCAGCACCAGGACAGGGGGAGTCTCTGGAAACACCATATATTTT. Supplemented by reference TRBV7-9 and TRBJ1-3, the full variable domain reads DTGVSQNPRHKITKRGQNVTFRCDPISEHNRLYWYRQTLGQGPEFLTYFQNEAQLEKSRLLSDRFSAERPKGSFSTLEIQRTEQGDSAMYLCASTRTGGVSGNTIYFGEGSWLTVV.

This clone was recorded once. V gene TRBV29-1 combines with J gene TRBJ1-3, with a tentative D call TRBD1 (5 bases). Germline lookup yields CDR1 SQVTM and CDR2 ANQGSEA. This CDR3 region has 13 residues. Trimming took 5 bases from V and 0 from J, leaving 8 bases between them. The CDR3 loop reads CSVRGLSGNTIYF. DNA of the CDR3: TGCAGCGTTCGGGGCCTCTCTGGAAACACCATATATTTT.

The V gene is TRBV5-6, the J gene TRBJ1-2, with 8 bases lining up with TRBD1. V trimming: 0 bases; J trimming: 4 bases; junction bases outside the gene matches: 2. This CDR3 has 14 residues. Germline CDR1 SGHDT, CDR2 YYEEEE. CDR3 nucleotide sequence: TGTGCCAGCAGCTTGGGGACAGGGACCTATGGCTACACCTTC. Translated, it gives CASSLGTGTYGYTF.

As DNA, the CDR3 is TGTGCCAGCAGCTTAGGACAGGGGGCCGTCTCAAATCAGCCCCAGCATTTT. This encodes CASSLGQGAVSNQPQHF. The chain combines TRBV7-9 with TRBJ1-5; TRBD1 matches 10 bases. The germline CDR1 and CDR2 sequences are SEHNR and FQNEAQ (reference sequence). V dropped 1 base and J dropped 4; count of bases not matched to a gene: 7. The CDR3 consists of 17 residues.

In this sample, this clone turned up a few times. The V call is TRBV9, the J call TRBJ1-1, with 7 bases that match TRBD1. The V segment lost 0 bases and the J segment 7 bases; nucleotides outside the gene matches: 6. Germline V gene sequence: CDR1 SGDLS, CDR2 YYNGEE. CDR3 length equals 14 residues. CDR3 residues: CASSVGGTGDEAFF. In DNA, the CDR3 is TGTGCCAGCAGCGTAGGAGGAACAGGGGATGAAGCTTTCTTT.

V and J are TRBV5-6 and TRBJ2-5; D may be TRBD1 or TRBD2 (5 bases each). V lost 2 bases to trimming and J lost 1 base, with 18 bases between them. The CDR3 consists of 17 residues. Germline lookup yields CDR1 SGHDT and CDR2 YYEEEE. CDR3 residues: CASSFALLRDGQETQYF. The DNA for the CDR3 is TGTGCCAGCAGCTTCGCTTTGCTAAGGGACGGCCAAGAGACCCAGTACTTC.

In this sample, this clone turned up a few times. The CDR3 nucleotides are TGTGCCAGCAGCTCTGGGAGGAACCGGCTTGGAGGCTACACCTTC. Residues: CASSSGRNRLGGYTF. The chain links TRBV7-6 to TRBJ1-2, with unresolved D. V was pared by 4 bases and J by 8 bases, with 20 bases between. Germline V CDR1 and CDR2: SGHVS, FNYEAQ. This CDR3 is 15 amino acids long.